This TCR beta chain comes out of a study of shared clonotypes between healthy human individuals. Study information: A couple of women and a few men aged 18 to 49 served as donors.

Clones were sequenced by immunoSEQ multiplex PCR, and TCRdb holds only the in-frame ones, with some missing. Of 1.4 million or so clones in the sample, 98% were seen once. Whole-study results and caveats: The study found about 5.1% of naive CD4 clonotypes shared across a handful of donors.

Per the germline V gene, CDR1 is ENHRY and CDR2 is SYGVKD. The CDR3 covers 17 residues. V shed 2 bases and J shed 0 bases, with 14 bases lying between them. For this clone: No antigen is known for it.

The receptor was isolated from a young man in good health. Sequenced: naive CD4+ T cells sorted from blood. Regarding subset: CD45RA+ positively selected. The chain uses TRBV10-3 and TRBJ2-1; D may match TRBD1 or TRBD2 (5 bases each). Here the CDR3 reads CAISELGTKSSYNEQFF. The CDR3 nucleotides are TGTGCCATCAGTGAGCTCGGGACGAAGAGCTCCTACAATGAGCAGTTCTTC.